The 28 T cell receptor beta chains below all came from one sample that was sequenced in a study of blood T cells in healthy people across ages. With a J-beta primer mix and a sample-barcoded 5' primer, a second PCR ran 7 to 11 cycles. TCRdb reprocessed the 5' RACE reads via MiXCR and lists one record per CDR3 protein. The repertoire holds more than 1,000,000 distinct CDR3 sequences, with approximately 26% as singletons. These data were likewise used in another study, on T cells of mothers and their children.

Sequencing was performed on blood. These receptors all stem from a girl aged 2-10 years in good health.

The chain uses TRBV7-9 and TRBJ1-1; D not resolved. The CDR3 totals 15 residues. Trimming took off 0 bases at V and 4 bases at J, with 12 bases between the two ends. CDR1 is SEHNR, CDR2 FQNEAQ, per germline (reference sequence). The DNA for the CDR3 is TGTGCCAGCAGCTTAGCGCTTGGAGCGGGCACTGAAGCTTTCTTT. Its translation is CASSLALGAGTEAFF.

The table lists this clonotype with many counts. V and J are TRBV9 and TRBJ2-1, with TRBD2 matching over 14 bases. After removal of 3 bases from V and 10 bases from J, the junction contained 6 bases not matched to a gene. Germline V gives CDR1 SGDLS, CDR2 YYNGEE. The CDR3 spans 15 residues. This CDR3 reads CASSEGTSGSREQFF. As DNA, the CDR3 is TGTGCCAGCAGCGAGGGGACTAGCGGGAGCCGGGAGCAGTTCTTC. Full variable domain (outside the CDR3, taken from reference TRBV9 and TRBJ2-1): DSGVTQTPKHLITATGQRVTLRCSPRSGDLSVYWYQQSLDQGLQFLIQYYNGEERAKGNILERFSAQQFPDLHSELNLSSLELGDSALYFCASSEGTSGSREQFFGPGTRLTVL.

This clonotype has a handful of counts. The rearrangement joins TRBV29-1 to TRBJ2-5; no firm D call. The closer fit of TRBJ2-7 to the DNA end suggests the J call may be wrong. Germline CDR1 reads SQVTM; CDR2 reads ANQGSEA. The CDR3 covers 13 residues. CDR3 region: CSVRMGLSYEQYF. DNA of the CDR3: TGCAGCGTTCGTATGGGCCTAAGCTACGAGCAGTACTTC.

The sample holds a few counts of this clonotype. A much bigger clone sits one base away, suggesting this may be a read error. The chain is built from TRBV7-3 and TRBJ1-1, with D possibly being TRBD1 (6 bases). Germline CDR1 and CDR2: SGHTA and FQGTGA. The CDR3 is 13 residues long. V shed 5 bases and J shed 4 bases, with 11 bases lying between them. The CDR3 coding sequence is TGTGCCAGCAGCCGTGGGGGGGCCACTGAAGCTTTCTTT. Translated, it gives CASSRGGATEAFF.

This clonotype turned up a few times. This chain joins TRBV7-2 and TRBJ2-5; 13 bases match TRBD2. The end of the DNA is better explained by TRBJ2-1, so the J call may be wrong. Germline V gene sequence: CDR1 SGHTA, CDR2 FQGNSA. The CDR3 covers 16 residues. The CDR3 sequence is CASSRRLAGGYNEQFF. CDR3 sequence (DNA): TGTGCCAGCAGCCGTAGACTAGCGGGGGGTTACAATGAGCAGTTCTTC.

The V call is TRBV20-1, the J call TRBJ2-7, with D maybe TRBD2 (5 bases). The CDR3 contains 12 residues. CDR1 is DFQATT, CDR2 SNEGSKA, per germline (reference sequence). V lost 6 bases and J lost 3, with 12 bases in between. CDR3 coding DNA: TGCAGTGCCCCGGTGGCGGGCTACGAGCAGTACTTC. It specifies CSAPVAGYEQYF.

This sequence joins TRBV6-4 and TRBJ2-2; D remains unclear. The CDR3 runs to 13 residues. Germline V lookup: CDR1 MRHNA, CDR2 SNTAGT. The V gene lost 7 bases and the J gene lost 3 bases, with 9 bases spanning the gap. The CDR3 coding sequence is TGTGCCAGCAAGGGCCCCTACACCGGGGAGCTGTTTTTT. Translation: CASKGPYTGELFF.

This clonotype was detected ten times or more. V usage is TRBV7-2 and J usage is TRBJ2-7; no clear D gene. The CDR3 is made up of 13 amino acids. Germline V CDR1 and CDR2: SGHTA, FQGNSA. Deletions cut 0 bases from V and 4 bases from J, with 7 bases between. The CDR3 reads CASSLAAGYEQYF. CDR3 nucleotide sequence: TGTGCCAGCAGCTTAGCAGCCGGGTACGAGCAGTACTTC.

The chain employs TRBV7-6 and TRBJ2-3, with TRBD2 matching 10 bases. CDR3 size: 15 residues. Germline-derived CDR1 and CDR2 are SGHVS and FNYEAQ. Germline trimming cut 6 bases from V and 3 bases from J; bases unmatched to any gene: 6. CDR3 amino acids: CASSNSGGPTDTQYF. The CDR3 bases are TGTGCCAGCAGTAATAGCGGGGGGCCAACAGATACGCAGTATTTT. The variable domain in full, with the rest retrieved from reference TRBV7-6 and TRBJ2-3, is GAGVSQSPRYKVTKRGQDVALRCDPISGHVSLYWYRQALGQGPEFLTYFNYEAQQDKSGLPNDRFSAERPEGSISTLTIQRTEQRDSAMYRCASSNSGGPTDTQYFGPGTRLTVL.

J is TRBJ2-7 and V is TRBV20-1; 9 bases are a match to TRBD1. This CDR3 region has 14 residues. Germline-derived CDR1 and CDR2 are DFQATT and SNEGSKA (reference sequence). J lost 2 bases, V lost 5 bases, and 7 bases had no gene match. CDR3 loop: CSAAPGQGTYEQYF. CDR3 nucleotides: TGCAGTGCTGCCCCGGGACAGGGAACCTACGAGCAGTACTTC.

This clonotype was observed a handful of times. The chain joins TRBV29-1 to TRBJ2-7; a possible D gene is TRBD1 (6 bases). V shed 4 bases and J shed 3 bases, with 10 bases lying between them. CDR1 is SQVTM, CDR2 ANQGSEA, per germline. CDR3 length equals 12 residues. The CDR3 nucleotides are TGCAGCGTTGTAGCAGGGGACTACGAGCAGTACTTC. This sequence encodes CSVVAGDYEQYF.

This chain uses TRBV29-1 with TRBJ1-1; D is ambiguous. Trimming took off 5 bases at V and 0 bases at J, with 7 bases between the two ends. The germline V gene encodes CDR1 SQVTM and CDR2 ANQGSEA. The CDR3 covers 12 residues. The CDR3, as DNA: TGCAGCGTTTGTTCCTTGAACACTGAAGCTTTCTTT. The encoded protein is CSVCSLNTEAFF. Complete variable domain (other parts from reference TRBV29-1 and TRBJ1-1): SAVISQKPSRDICQRGTSLTIQCQVDSQVTMMFWYRQQPGQSLTLIATANQGSEATYESGFVIDKFPISRPNLTFSTLTVSNMSPEDSSIYLCSVCSLNTEAFFGQGTRLTVV.

This sequence joins TRBV12-3 or TRBV12-4 and TRBJ1-6; D remains ambiguous. V lost 5 bases to trimming and J lost 10 bases, with 12 bases between them. This CDR3 comprises 13 residues. CDR3: CASSRQRRSPLHF. CDR3 in DNA: TGTGCCAGCAGTCGTCAGAGAAGGTCACCCCTCCACTTT.

The rearrangement links TRBV7-2 to TRBJ2-7; D gene uncertain. V lost 1 base, J lost 5 bases, and 12 bases lay in between. This CDR3 region has 14 residues. Per germline, CDR1 SGHTA and CDR2 FQGNSA. This CDR3 is CASSLVTVANEQYF. In DNA form, the CDR3 reads TGTGCCAGCAGCTTAGTGACGGTGGCCAACGAGCAGTACTTC. Combining the CDR3 with reference TRBV7-2 and TRBJ2-7 gives the whole variable domain GAGVSQSPSNKVTEKGKDVELRCDPISGHTALYWYRQSLGQGLEFLIYFQGNSAPDKSGLPSDRFSAERTGGSVSTLTIQRTQQEDSAVYLCASSLVTVANEQYFGPGTRLTVT.

The V call is TRBV6-2 or TRBV6-3, the J call TRBJ2-7; D remains unclear. The CDR3 spans 12 residues. Looked up from germline, CDR1 is MNHEY and CDR2 is SVGEGT. V was clipped by 2 bases and J by 5 bases, with 7 bases between them. The CDR3 DNA reads as TGTGCCAGCAGTTACCCACCGGACGAGCAGTACTTC. The encoded protein is CASSYPPDEQYF.

Notes on this clonotype: One end of the junction does not line up with germline, which may come from a read error. The chain recombines TRBV2 with TRBJ2-3; D gene ambiguous. The CDR3 is 16 amino acids. Germline CDR1 SNHLY, CDR2 FYNNEI. The CDR3, as DNA: TGCGCCAGCAGTTTCGCCCTAGTGCCCAACACAGATACGCAGTATTTT. Protein: CASSFALVPNTDTQYF.

The chain uses TRBV7-2 and TRBJ2-1; possibly TRBD1 for D (6 bases). The CDR3 is 16 residues long. Trimming removed 5 bases at V and 3 bases at J, with 17 bases between. CDR1 and CDR2 from the germline V gene are SGHTA and FQGNSA. DNA of the CDR3: TGTGCCAGCAGCGACGGTCTTGGGGGCGGCTACAATGAGCAGTTCTTC. Protein: CASSDGLGGGYNEQFF.

This clonotype turned up a few times. This sequence may be a read error, since a much larger clone differs from it by one base. The J gene is TRBJ2-1, the V gene TRBV13; unclear D gene. CDR3 size: 11 residues. Trimming pared 4 bases from V and 8 bases from J, leaving 6 bases between. Germline V CDR1 and CDR2: PRHDT, FYEKMQ (reference sequence). DNA of the CDR3: TGTGCCAGCAGCTCCTCCCATGAGCAGTTCTTC. Translation gives CASSSSHEQFF.

The genes are TRBV11-3 and TRBJ2-7; D possibly corresponds to TRBD2 (6 bases). Germline V gene data show CDR1 as SGHNT and CDR2 as YENEEA. V lost 5 bases to trimming and J lost 7 bases, with 21 bases between them. The CDR3 is made up of 15 amino acids. The chain's CDR3 is CASSPRVKAGGEQYF. In DNA form, the CDR3 reads TGTGCCAGCAGCCCAAGAGTAAAGGCTGGGGGGGAGCAGTACTTC.

The chain is built from TRBV3-1 and TRBJ1-2; possible D gene TRBD1, 6 bases. This CDR3 region has 16 residues. The germline V gene has CDR1 LGHDT and CDR2 YNNKEL (reference sequence). V was shortened by 1 base and J by 4 bases, with 16 bases between the two germline ends. CDR3 loop: CASSQGGASTIYGYTF. DNA of the CDR3: TGTGCCAGCAGCCAAGGGGGGGCGTCGACAATCTATGGCTACACCTTC.

The V call is TRBV13, the J call TRBJ2-5; weak D call: TRBD1 (6 bases). The end of the DNA is better explained by TRBJ2-7, so the J call may be wrong. Germline V gene data show CDR1 as PRHDT and CDR2 as FYEKMQ (reference sequence). CDR3 length: 16 residues. The CDR3 sequence: CASSLGLSGVSYEQYF. DNA of the CDR3: TGTGCCAGCAGCTTAGGCCTTTCAGGGGTTTCCTACGAGCAGTACTTC.

This chain links TRBV6-2 or TRBV6-3 with TRBJ2-5, with TRBD1 as a possible D gene (5 bases). The germline gives CDR1 MNHEY, CDR2 SVGEGT. The V end was cut by 3 bases, the J end by 3 bases, with 11 bases between. The CDR3 loop spans 14 amino acids. Written as DNA, the CDR3 is TGTGCCAGCAGTTATCTCTCAGGGAAAGAGACCCAGTACTTC. Translating gives CASSYLSGKETQYF.

V usage is TRBV7-6 and J usage is TRBJ2-4, with TRBD1 matching over 10 bases. Germline V CDR1 and CDR2: SGHVS, FNYEAQ. The CDR3 has 15 residues. With 4 bases clipped from V and 7 bases from J, the junction kept 7 bases outside the gene matches. The CDR3 spells CASSSRQGAGNIQYF. The CDR3 bases are TGTGCCAGCAGCTCACGACAGGGGGCTGGGAACATTCAGTACTTC.

This clonotype turned up a few times. V is TRBV12-2 and J is TRBJ2-5; the table's D gene call, TRBD2, was not cross checked with the DNA. The end of the DNA fits TRBJ2-7 better, so the J call may be wrong. TRBV12-2 is a pseudogene. The CDR3 length is 15 residues. CDR3 protein: CASRICSGGRYEQYF. Here the CDR3 DNA reads TGTGCAAGTCGCATTTGTAGCGGGGGCCGCTACGAGCAGTACTTC.

The chain uses TRBV20-1 and TRBJ1-1; D unclear. CDR3 length equals 14 residues. Looked up from germline, CDR1 is DFQATT and CDR2 is SNEGSKA (reference sequence). Trimming took 6 bases from V and 1 from J, leaving 15 bases between them. As DNA, the CDR3 is TGCAGTGCACTCAATACACGCCCGAACACTGAAGCTTTCTTT. Its protein is CSALNTRPNTEAFF.

This clonotype was found a few times. The chain couples TRBV28 to TRBJ2-7; TRBD1 is a possible D gene (5 bases). The CDR3 is 14 amino acids. Per the germline V gene, CDR1 is MDHEN and CDR2 is SYDVKM. Trimming removed 5 bases at V and 5 bases at J, with 16 bases between. This CDR3 is CASSESGSPHEQYF. The CDR3 DNA follows: TGTGCCAGCAGTGAGTCAGGGTCTCCCCACGAGCAGTACTTC.

This clonotype was picked up a small number of times. This rearrangement joins TRBV7-2 to TRBJ2-7, with 7 bases matching TRBD1. The V gene end was trimmed by 5 bases and the J gene end by 1 base; junction bases not matched to a gene: 8. CDR1 and CDR2 from the germline V gene are SGHTA and FQGNSA. CDR3 length equals 15 residues. The CDR3 bases are TGTGCCAGCAGCCTCTCGACAGGGATATCCTACGAGCAGTACTTC. Translating gives CASSLSTGISYEQYF.

This clonotype appeared a few times. The chain combines TRBV20-1 with TRBJ2-5; TRBD2 aligns across 10 bases. The tail of the sequence fits TRBJ2-1 better, so the J call may be wrong. Germline CDR1 is DFQATT and CDR2 is SNEGSKA (reference sequence). The CDR3 totals 14 residues. CDR3 sequence reads: CSASLAGAVSEQFF. DNA of the CDR3: TGCAGTGCTAGTCTAGCGGGAGCGGTGAGTGAGCAGTTCTTC.